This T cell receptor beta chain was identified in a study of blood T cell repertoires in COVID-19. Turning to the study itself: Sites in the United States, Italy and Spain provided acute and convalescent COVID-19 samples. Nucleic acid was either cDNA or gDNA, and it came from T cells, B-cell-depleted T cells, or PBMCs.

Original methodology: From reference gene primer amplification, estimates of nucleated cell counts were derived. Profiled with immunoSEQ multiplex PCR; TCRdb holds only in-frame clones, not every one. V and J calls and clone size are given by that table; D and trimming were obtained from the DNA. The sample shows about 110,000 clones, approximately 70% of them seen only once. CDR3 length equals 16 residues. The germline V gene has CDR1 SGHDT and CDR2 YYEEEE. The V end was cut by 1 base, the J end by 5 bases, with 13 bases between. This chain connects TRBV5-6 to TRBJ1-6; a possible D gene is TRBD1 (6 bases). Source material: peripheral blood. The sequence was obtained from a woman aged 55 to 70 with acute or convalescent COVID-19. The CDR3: CASSLLQGKDNSPLHF. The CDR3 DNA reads TGTGCCAGCAGCTTGTTACAGGGAAAAGATAATTCACCCCTCCACTTT.